Below are 27 T cell receptor beta chains sequenced from a single sample in a study of cytotoxic CD8 clonotypes in ibrutinib-treated CLL. Repertoires were generated with immunoSEQ multiplex PCR, while TCRdb's copy carries only in-frame clones and drops some. The data contain approximately 16,000 clones, approximately 60% of them singletons. The sample here was PBMCs, taken before ibrutinib treatment. These receptors all come from a human donor with chronic lymphocytic leukemia.

The chain carries TRBV19 and TRBJ2-1; D is uncertain. Trimming removed 3 bases at V and 11 bases at J, with 11 bases between. This CDR3 is built from 12 residues. Germline-derived CDR1 and CDR2 are LNHDA and SQIVND (reference sequence). The CDR3 DNA is TGTGCCAGTAGTATTGTGGATCTCCAGCAGTTCTTC. Encoded protein: CASSIVDLQQFF.

This chain links TRBV9 with TRBJ2-7; 7 bases are a match to TRBD2. Germline trimming cut 0 bases from V and 3 bases from J; bases unmatched to any gene: 3. Germline values: CDR1 SGDLS, CDR2 YYNGEE. This CDR3 region has 14 residues. The CDR3, as DNA: TGTGCCAGCAGCGTAGGCGGGAGAGGCTACGAGCAGTACTTC. As protein: CASSVGGRGYEQYF.

This clone was detected only once. The chain uses TRBV7-8 and TRBJ2-1; a possible D gene is TRBD1 (6 bases). In germline, CDR1 is SGHVS, CDR2 FQNEAQ. The CDR3 is 20 residues long. Between the trimmed V and J ends, which lost 5 bases and 1 base, there was a span of 27 bases. CDR3 DNA: TGTGCCAGCAGCCAAACGCAGGGGCGGGCAGGATTCCTTTCCTACAATGAGCAGTTCTTC. This translates into CASSQTQGRAGFLSYNEQFF.

This clone was detected only a few times. The chain employs TRBV5-1 and TRBJ1-1; 7 bases agree with TRBD1. The CDR3 spans 15 residues. Germline values: CDR1 SGHRS, CDR2 YFSETQ. After removal of 4 bases from V and 1 base from J, the junction contained 7 bases not matched to a gene. Written as DNA, the CDR3 is TGCGCCAGCAGCCCAAATACAGGGGAGAACACTGAAGCTTTCTTT. It yields the protein CASSPNTGENTEAFF.

In this sample, this clone is medium-sized. This chain connects TRBV7-8 to TRBJ2-3; D is unclear. V was clipped by 1 base and J by 3 bases, with 11 bases between them. The CDR3 runs 15 residues. Germline V gene lookup returns CDR1 SGHVS and CDR2 FQNEAQ. The chain's CDR3 is CASSLVSLFTDTQYF. The CDR3 DNA reads TGTGCCAGCAGCTTAGTCTCCCTCTTTACAGATACGCAGTATTTT.

The gene calls are TRBV6-1 and TRBJ1-6; D gene uncertain. CDR3 length: 16 amino acids. The ends were cut back, 0 bases at V and 9 bases at J, with 15 bases in the middle. Germline V gene lookup returns CDR1 MNHNS and CDR2 SASEGT. CDR3 loop: CASSEAKGRWGSPLHF. In nucleotides, the CDR3 is TGTGCCAGCAGTGAAGCCAAGGGCAGGTGGGGTTCACCCCTCCACTTT.

This chain joins TRBV6-1 and TRBJ2-5, with D possibly TRBD1 on 6 matching bases. Per germline, CDR1 MNHNS and CDR2 SASEGT. Trimming removed 1 base from V and 0 bases from J, with 12 bases in between. This CDR3 has 16 residues. The CDR3 reads CASSEGARGYQETQYF. The CDR3 nucleotides are TGTGCCAGCAGTGAAGGGGCGAGGGGGTACCAAGAGACCCAGTACTTC.

The V gene is TRBV5-1, the J gene TRBJ2-7; 13 nucleotides agree with TRBD2. With V trimmed by 4 bases and J by 3 bases, 4 bases remained unmatched. This CDR3 has 15 residues. Germline V gene lookup returns CDR1 SGHRS and CDR2 YFSETQ. The CDR3 DNA reads TGCGCCAGCAGCGTAGGACTAGCGGGGGACTACGAGCAGTACGTC. This encodes CASSVGLAGDYEQYV.

The rearrangement links TRBV6-6 to TRBJ2-7, with 10 positions matching TRBD2. The V and J ends lost 5 bases and 4 bases, in that order; junction bases with no gene match: 8. Germline V gives CDR1 MNHNY, CDR2 SVGAGI (reference sequence). CDR3 length: 15 residues. CDR3 nucleotides: TGTGCCAGCAGTATCCGCCTAGCGGGAGATTACGAGCAGTACTTC. As protein: CASSIRLAGDYEQYF.

This chain links TRBV28 with TRBJ1-2; no clear D gene. Germline V gene data show CDR1 as MDHEN and CDR2 as SYDVKM. Trimming took off 6 bases at V and 3 bases at J, with 14 bases between the two ends. The CDR3 contains 14 residues. CDR3 DNA sequence: TGTGCCAGCAGCCCCACCGAACCTTACTATGGCTACACCTTC. As protein: CASSPTEPYYGYTF.

The chain is built from TRBV15 and TRBJ1-3; D unclear. The CDR3 is made up of 15 amino acids. Trimming removed 0 bases at V and 1 base at J, with 7 bases between. Germline loops: CDR1 LNHNV, CDR2 YYDKDF (reference sequence). CDR3 sequence (DNA): TGTGCCACCAGCAGAGATCGAGGTTCTGGAAACACCATATATTTT. Its translation is CATSRDRGSGNTIYF.

This clone was observed a handful of times. The chain carries TRBV5-1 and TRBJ2-2, with 11 positions matching TRBD2. The germline V gene encodes CDR1 SGHRS and CDR2 YFSETQ. This CDR3 comprises 16 residues. The V segment lost 4 bases and the J segment 4 bases; nucleotides outside the gene matches: 6. Here the CDR3 DNA reads TGCGCCAGCAGCCCGTACCTAGCGGGGGGCACCGGGGAGCTGTTTTTT. Its protein is CASSPYLAGGTGELFF.

This chain connects TRBV27 to TRBJ2-1; D possibly corresponds to TRBD2 (6 bases). CDR3 length: 13 residues. Per germline, CDR1 MNHEY and CDR2 SMNVEV (reference sequence). Trimming stripped 3 bases from V and 9 bases from J, with 12 bases between. The CDR3 protein is CASSFSPGGEQFF. CDR3 nucleotides: TGTGCCAGCAGTTTCTCACCCGGGGGTGAGCAGTTCTTC.

The J gene is TRBJ2-1, the V gene TRBV9; 11 nucleotides agree with TRBD2. The length of the CDR3 is 16 residues. The V segment lost 4 bases and the J segment 5 bases; nucleotides outside the gene matches: 8. CDR1 is SGDLS, CDR2 YYNGEE, per germline. CDR3 protein: CASSPHPSGGHNEQFF. The CDR3 bases are TGTGCCAGCAGCCCCCATCCTAGCGGGGGGCACAATGAGCAGTTCTTC.

The rearrangement joins TRBV6-1 to TRBJ2-2, with 10 bases identical to TRBD1. The ends lost 4 bases at V and 1 base at J; junction bases unmatched: 3. CDR1 and CDR2 from the germline V gene are MNHNS and SASEGT. The CDR3 totals 16 residues. The CDR3 nucleotides are TGTGCCAGCAGTGTGGACAGGGGGAAGAACACCGGGGAGCTGTTTTTT. This sequence encodes CASSVDRGKNTGELFF.

The sample holds a few counts of this clone. The J gene is TRBJ1-2, the V gene TRBV30, with unresolved D. Germline CDR1 reads GTSNPN; CDR2 reads SVGIG (reference sequence). The CDR3 extends over 11 amino acids. Trimming left V 5 bases short and J 7 bases short, with 11 bases between. CDR3 nucleotide sequence: TGTGCCTGGTTAGATCCCCCTGGCTACACCTTC. Translating gives CAWLDPPGYTF. Full variable domain (rest looked up from reference TRBV30 and TRBJ1-2): SQTIHQWPATLVQPVGSPLSLECTVEGTSNPNLYWYRQAAGRGLQLLFYSVGIGQISSEVPQNLSASRPQDRQFILSSKKLLLSDSGFYLCAWLDPPGYTFGSGTRLTVV.

By sample share, this clone is medium-sized. The chain recombines TRBV2 with TRBJ1-3; no reliable D call. Trimming stripped 7 bases from V and 3 bases from J, with 7 bases between. CDR1 and CDR2 from the germline V gene are SNHLY and FYNNEI. The CDR3 has 12 residues. The CDR3, as DNA: TGTGCCAGCATGGGATATGGAAACACCATATATTTT. Protein product: CASMGYGNTIYF.

The genes are TRBV19 and TRBJ2-1; TRBD2 is a possible D gene (5 bases). CDR3 length: 16 residues. Germline values: CDR1 LNHDA, CDR2 SQIVND (reference sequence). Deletions cut 1 base from V and 8 bases from J, with 18 bases between. CDR3 sequence reads: CASSIAPSTIPHEQFF. The CDR3 bases are TGTGCCAGTAGTATAGCCCCCTCGACTATCCCTCATGAGCAGTTCTTC.

By sample fraction, this clone is medium-sized. This chain joins TRBV6-6 and TRBJ2-7; D possibly corresponds to TRBD2 (6 bases). Trimming shortened V by 2 bases and J by 4 bases, and 12 bases separated the two germline ends. CDR1 and CDR2 from the germline V gene are MNHNY and SVGAGI (reference sequence). The CDR3 is 14 amino acids. In nucleotides, the CDR3 is TGTGCCAGCAGTTACGCAGGAGGGGAATACGAGCAGTACGTC. Translating gives CASSYAGGEYEQYV.

This clone is medium-sized in the sample. This chain joins TRBV5-4 and TRBJ2-3; D not resolved. The V and J ends lost 5 bases and 4 bases respectively, with 17 bases between them. CDR1 and CDR2 from the germline V gene are SGHNT and YYREEE (reference sequence). CDR3 length: 15 residues. DNA of the CDR3: TGTGCCAGCAGTCCGGGCCCTAGGGTAGCAGATACGCAGTATTTT. Translating it yields CASSPGPRVADTQYF. Filled out from reference TRBV5-4 and TRBJ2-3, the complete variable domain reads ETGVTQSPTHLIKTRGQQVTLRCSSQSGHNTVSWYQQALGQGPQFIFQYYREEENGRGNFPPRFSGLQFPNYSSELNVNALELDDSALYLCASSPGPRVADTQYFGPGTRLTVL.

The chain recombines TRBV11-2 with TRBJ1-1; D is possibly TRBD1 (6 bases). The CDR3 has 15 amino acids. V shed 2 bases and J shed 5 bases, with 15 bases lying between them. CDR1 is SGHAT, CDR2 FQNNGV, per germline. In DNA, the CDR3 is TGTGCCAGCAGCTTATTCAGGGGCCGACGAACTGAAGCTTTCTTT. Translating it yields CASSLFRGRRTEAFF. The whole variable domain, filled in from reference TRBV11-2 and TRBJ1-1, reads EAGVAQSPRYKIIEKRQSVAFWCNPISGHATLYWYQQILGQGPKLLIQFQNNGVVDDSQLPKDRFSAERLKGVDSTLKIQPAKLEDSAVYLCASSLFRGRRTEAFFGQGTRLTVV.

The chain combines TRBV9 with TRBJ2-1, with a possible D match to TRBD1 (5 bases). Germline V gives CDR1 SGDLS, CDR2 YYNGEE. Deletions cut 3 bases from V and 7 bases from J, with 8 bases between. This CDR3 is 12 amino acids long. The DNA for the CDR3 is TGTGCCAGCAGCGCCCAGGGTAATGAGCAGTTCTTC. Encoded protein: CASSAQGNEQFF.

The chain joins TRBV15 to TRBJ2-1; 12 nucleotides agree with TRBD2. Germline assignment: CDR1 LNHNV and CDR2 YYDKDF (reference sequence). V lost 1 base, J lost 6 bases, and 1 base stayed unmatched. This CDR3 contains 15 residues. CDR3 DNA sequence: TGTGCCACCAGCAGAGGGACTAGCGGGGTCAATGAGCAGTTCTTC. It codes for CATSRGTSGVNEQFF.

Only one count was recorded for this clone. This chain joins TRBV6-6 and TRBJ2-5; D is unclear. Looked up from germline, CDR1 is MNHNY and CDR2 is SVGAGI (reference sequence). Trimming removed 2 bases at V and 4 bases at J, with 11 bases between. This CDR3 is 14 amino acids long. The CDR3 region has the DNA TGTGCCAGCAGTTACGCCCTTAGGGTAGAGACCCAGTACTTC. This codes for CASSYALRVETQYF.

The table lists this clone with a few counts. The chain joins TRBV27 to TRBJ1-1; D is perhaps TRBD1 (5 bases). Germline CDR1 reads MNHEY; CDR2 reads SMNVEV (reference sequence). The V gene lost 0 bases and the J gene lost 4 bases, with 15 bases spanning the gap. The CDR3 has 16 amino acids. Here the CDR3 reads CASSLSFRVIGTEAFF. The DNA for the CDR3 is TGTGCCAGCAGTTTATCCTTCAGGGTAATAGGCACTGAAGCTTTCTTT.

The chain combines TRBV5-1 with TRBJ2-5; tentative D call: TRBD1 (5 bases). This CDR3 region has 14 residues. The V and J ends lost 0 bases and 7 bases respectively, with 13 bases between them. Germline V gives CDR1 SGHRS, CDR2 YFSETQ. CDR3 loop: CASSLGYDQGTQYF. Written as DNA, the CDR3 is TGCGCCAGCAGCTTGGGTTACGACCAGGGGACCCAGTACTTC. The whole variable domain, filled in from reference TRBV5-1 and TRBJ2-5, reads KAGVTQTPRYLIKTRGQQVTLSCSPISGHRSVSWYQQTPGQGLQFLFEYFSETQRNKGNFPGRFSGRQFSNSRSEMNVSTLELGDSALYLCASSLGYDQGTQYFGPGTRLLVL.

There are a few counts of this clone. The V gene is TRBV2, the J gene TRBJ2-5; possibly TRBD2 for D (6 bases). V lost 11 bases and J lost 5, with 15 bases in between. The CDR3 covers 12 residues. Germline V gene lookup returns CDR1 SNHLY and CDR2 FYNNEI. CDR3 coding DNA: TGTGCCGAGGGCGGCGGGGCCGAGACCCAGTACTTC. Translated, it gives CAEGGGAETQYF.